These 10 T cell receptor beta chains came from one sample sequenced in a study of blood T cell repertoires in COVID-19. Using immunoSEQ multiplex PCR, the repertoire was profiled, and TCRdb retains in-frame clones only, with some absent. The sample carries fewer than 200,000 clones, under 85% recorded once. The material sequenced was peripheral blood. The receptors were sampled from a human donor in a cohort sampled during active COVID-19.

The chain links TRBV5-1 to TRBJ2-5; 9 nucleotides line up with TRBD2. Unmatched junction bases numbered 1, after V lost 0 bases and J lost 4 bases. Looked up from germline, CDR1 is SGHRS and CDR2 is YFSETQ. This CDR3 comprises 14 residues. CDR3 bases: TGCGCCAGCAGCTTGGTAGCGGGGGTAGAGACCCAGTACTTC. It specifies CASSLVAGVETQYF.

The genes are TRBV7-9 and TRBJ1-3; D remains unclear. V lost 3 bases to trimming and J lost 1 base, with 13 bases between them. Germline values: CDR1 SEHNR, CDR2 FQNEAQ (reference sequence). The CDR3 sequence is 16 residues long. The CDR3 nucleotides are TGTGCCAGCAGCTTCCGCGCCGGGATTTCTGGAAACACCATATATTTT. Amino acids: CASSFRAGISGNTIYF.

The rearrangement uses TRBV5-1 and TRBJ1-3; D not resolved. Germline assignment: CDR1 SGHRS and CDR2 YFSETQ. The V end lost 3 bases, the J end lost 4 bases, and 11 bases lay between the germline ends. The CDR3 is 14 amino acids. CDR3: CASSSGGRGNTIYF. CDR3 sequence (DNA): TGCGCCAGCAGCTCCGGCGGGAGGGGAAACACCATATATTTT.

The rearrangement uses TRBV30 and TRBJ1-4, with 7 bases identical to TRBD1. Losses at the gene ends were 4 bases for V and 7 bases for J; bases not matched to a gene: 6. Germline lookup yields CDR1 GTSNPN and CDR2 SVGIG (reference sequence). The CDR3 runs 13 residues. CDR3 DNA sequence: TGTGCCTGGAAGGGGGCTCGAGGTGAAAAACTGTTTTTT. It codes for CAWKGARGEKLFF. The variable domain in full, with the rest retrieved from reference TRBV30 and TRBJ1-4, is SQTIHQWPATLVQPVGSPLSLECTVEGTSNPNLYWYRQAAGRGLQLLFYSVGIGQISSEVPQNLSASRPQDRQFILSSKKLLLSDSGFYLCAWKGARGEKLFFGSGTQLSVL.

The V call is TRBV25-1, the J call TRBJ1-6; 8 bases are a match to TRBD1. Germline V gene sequence: CDR1 MGHDK, CDR2 SYGVNS. Germline trimming cut 4 bases from V and 6 bases from J; bases unmatched to any gene: 5. The CDR3 sequence is 15 residues long. The CDR3 nucleotides read TGTGCCAGCAGTGCGGACAGGGAAGGTAATTCACCCCTCCACTTT. Its protein product is CASSADREGNSPLHF.

The CDR3 spells CASSLVAGVEAFF. The CDR3 coding sequence is TGTGCCAGCAGCTTAGTTGCGGGGGTTGAAGCTTTCTTT. This chain joins TRBV7-9 and TRBJ1-1; weak D call: TRBD1 (5 bases). CDR1 and CDR2 from the germline V gene are SEHNR and FQNEAQ (reference sequence). This CDR3 has 13 residues. Trimming took off 1 base at V and 7 bases at J, with 10 bases between the two ends.

This chain joins TRBV13 and TRBJ2-7; 9 bases match TRBD1. Germline values: CDR1 PRHDT, CDR2 FYEKMQ (reference sequence). This CDR3 is built from 15 residues. V dropped 5 bases and J dropped 6; count of bases not matched to a gene: 11. In nucleotides, the CDR3 is TGTGCCAGCAGCGGACCGGGACAGGGCTTCCGCGAGCAGTACTTC. Its protein product is CASSGPGQGFREQYF.

CDR3 nucleotide sequence: TGCGCCAGCAGCTCTAGGGACTCCTACGGAGCGGGGGACTACGAGCAGTACTTC. Translating gives CASSSRDSYGAGDYEQYF. The chain carries TRBV5-1 and TRBJ2-7, with 8 nucleotides matching TRBD2. The CDR3 extends over 18 amino acids. CDR1 SGHRS and CDR2 YFSETQ come from the germline V gene. Trimming at V came to 3 bases and at J to 3 bases, leaving 17 bases not matched to a gene.

The J gene is TRBJ1-2, the V gene TRBV19; D uncertain. This CDR3 comprises 11 residues. Looked up from germline, CDR1 is LNHDA and CDR2 is SQIVND (reference sequence). Trimming stripped 4 bases from V and 6 bases from J, with 6 bases between. The CDR3: CASSKSNGYTF. In DNA, the CDR3 is TGTGCCAGTAGTAAATCTAATGGCTACACCTTC.

The DNA for the CDR3 is TGTGCCAGCAGCCCCGAGGGCGGGGGGACGGGCAATGAGCAGTTCTTC. Protein product: CASSPEGGGTGNEQFF. J is TRBJ2-1 and V is TRBV5-4; 8 nucleotides agree with TRBD2. Germline CDR1 SGHNT, CDR2 YYREEE (reference sequence). This CDR3 spans 16 amino acids. The V and J ends lost 4 bases and 6 bases, in that order; junction bases with no gene match: 12.